The T cell receptor (beta chain) under discussion was sequenced for a study of blood T cells in healthy people across ages. Study in general: The template switching approach captured approximately one barcoded beta molecule for every two T cells.

The V gene's germline CDR1 is MNHEY and CDR2 SVGEGT. This CDR3 is built from 16 residues. Germline trimming cut 7 bases from V and 1 base from J; bases unmatched to any gene: 12. Per individual sample, total RNA of at least 6 micrograms was extracted. The use of a sample-barcoded 5' primer and a J-beta primer mix characterized a second PCR of about 7 to 12 cycles. A single record per CDR3 protein comes from TCRdb applying MiXCR to the 5' RACE reads. The sample lists more than 900,000 distinct CDR3 sequences, approximately 32% occurring once. These data were likewise used in another study, on T cells of mothers and their children. This second study says: Normalized overlap was always slightly, never significantly, higher in related than unrelated mother-child pairs.

The clonotype comes from a woman between 40 and 50 years old in good health. V usage is TRBV6-2 or TRBV6-3 and J usage is TRBJ1-1; 7 bases agree with TRBD1. Input material: blood. The CDR3 loop reads CASTSPRGNENTEAFF. The CDR3 coding sequence is TGTGCCAGCACCAGTCCCAGGGGGAACGAGAACACTGAAGCTTTCTTT.